The 20 T cell receptor beta chains below come from one sample, sequenced in a study of T-cell reconstitution after alpha-beta-depleted transplantation in children. TCRbeta library construction was performed incorporating unique molecular identifiers. MiXCR, applied by TCRdb to the PCR reads, yields one record per CDR3 protein. The sample has around 700,000 distinct CDR3 sequences, roughly 14% seen once. Material: PBMCs, obtained before TCRalphabeta/CD19-depleted stem cell transplant. These receptors all come from a girl aged 2 to 10 with congenital amegakaryocytic thrombocytopenia, due to receive a stem cell transplant.

The chain is built from TRBV5-1 and TRBJ2-3; a possible D gene is TRBD2 (5 bases). Trimming removed 1 base from V and 2 bases from J, with 17 bases in between. The CDR3 is made up of 17 amino acids. Germline lookup yields CDR1 SGHRS and CDR2 YFSETQ. The chain's CDR3 is CASSLFGNAGNTDTQYF. The CDR3, as DNA: TGCGCCAGCAGCTTGTTCGGGAATGCGGGCAACACAGATACGCAGTATTTT. The whole variable domain, remainder taken from reference TRBV5-1 and TRBJ2-3, is KAGVTQTPRYLIKTRGQQVTLSCSPISGHRSVSWYQQTPGQGLQFLFEYFSETQRNKGNFPGRFSGRQFSNSRSEMNVSTLELGDSALYLCASSLFGNAGNTDTQYFGPGTRLTVL.

This clonotype was observed many times. Here the CDR3 reads CSVAYSGTGPSEAFF. CDR3 coding DNA: TGCAGCGTTGCCTACAGCGGGACAGGACCATCCGAAGCTTTCTTT. This chain uses TRBV29-1 with TRBJ1-1; 8 positions agree with TRBD1. This CDR3 comprises 15 residues. V was clipped by 4 bases and J by 8 bases; unmatched bases: 15. Germline V gene lookup returns CDR1 SQVTM and CDR2 ANQGSEA.

This clonotype was picked up many times. This chain uses TRBV20-1 with TRBJ2-3; 7 bases agree with TRBD1. Germline CDR1 DFQATT, CDR2 SNEGSKA (reference sequence). V lost 5 bases and J lost 1; bases outside the gene matches: 6. CDR3 size: 14 residues. CDR3 DNA sequence: TGCAGTGCTCGTAGACAGGGCGGCACAGATACGCAGTATTTT. It is translated as CSARRQGGTDTQYF.

The chain carries TRBV29-1 and TRBJ2-1; 12 bases fit TRBD1. This CDR3 comprises 17 residues. Germline values: CDR1 SQVTM, CDR2 ANQGSEA. V dropped 7 bases and J dropped 2; count of bases not matched to a gene: 12. The CDR3 here is CSGQPPRDRGPYNEQFF. DNA of the CDR3: TGCAGCGGTCAGCCACCCCGGGACAGGGGGCCCTACAATGAGCAGTTCTTC.

In this sample, this clonotype turned up many times. The V gene is TRBV20-1, the J gene TRBJ2-6; D is undetermined. Germline CDR1 and CDR2: DFQATT and SNEGSKA (reference sequence). The V gene lost 0 bases and the J gene lost 0 bases, with 6 bases spanning the gap. There are 15 residues in the CDR3. In DNA, the CDR3 is TGCAGTGCTAGAGATCCTGGCTCTGGGGCCAACGTCCTGACTTTC. Protein: CSARDPGSGANVLTF.

This clonotype was observed at least ten times. The gene calls are TRBV29-1 and TRBJ2-5; no definite D call. V was pared by 6 bases and J by 3 bases, with 20 bases between. The CDR3 loop spans 15 amino acids. Germline V gene data show CDR1 as SQVTM and CDR2 as ANQGSEA. In DNA form, the CDR3 reads TGCAGCGTGCCCCCTCTTTGGGGTCCCGAAGAGACCCAGTACTTC. Translating it yields CSVPPLWGPEETQYF.

This clonotype was seen only a few times. The CDR3 sequence: CASSRNPGRSNEQFF. The CDR3 region has the DNA TGTGCCAGCAGCCGCAACCCGGGACGCTCCAATGAGCAGTTCTTC. The gene calls are TRBV4-2 and TRBJ2-1; D is possibly TRBD1 or TRBD2 (5 bases each). This CDR3 is built from 15 residues. The ends were cut back, 4 bases at V and 6 bases at J, with 16 bases in the middle. Germline assignment: CDR1 LGHNA and CDR2 YNFKEQ.

Note on this clonotype: This may come from a read error, since a much larger clone is one base off. This chain links TRBV6-5 with TRBJ2-5; D not resolved. The CDR3 runs 12 residues. Germline assignment: CDR1 MNHEY and CDR2 SVGAGI. Trimming removed 10 bases from V and 4 bases from J, with 13 bases in between. CDR3 in DNA: TGTGCCACCATAGCCTTGGGAGAGACCCAGTACTTC. Translating it yields CATIALGETQYF.

This clonotype was observed at least ten times. The V call is TRBV5-6, the J call TRBJ2-1; the D gene could be TRBD1 or TRBD2 (6 bases each). CDR3 length: 15 amino acids. V was cut by 0 bases and J by 9 bases, with 16 bases left in between. Germline V gene data show CDR1 as SGHDT and CDR2 as YYEEEE. The CDR3 region has the DNA TGTGCCAGCAGCTTGGCTGGGGGGCCTATGGCTGAGCAGTTCTTC. Residues: CASSLAGGPMAEQFF. The variable domain in full, with the rest retrieved from reference TRBV5-6 and TRBJ2-1, is DAGVTQSPTHLIKTRGQQVTLRCSPKSGHDTVSWYQQALGQGPQFIFQYYEEEERQRGNFPDRFSGHQFPNYSSELNVNALLLGDSALYLCASSLAGGPMAEQFFGPGTRLTVL.

The chain links TRBV5-1 to TRBJ2-1; perhaps TRBD2 as D (6 bases). V was trimmed by 8 bases and J by 5 bases, leaving 20 bases between them. CDR1 SGHRS and CDR2 YFSETQ come from the germline V gene. The CDR3 loop spans 15 amino acids. The CDR3 bases are TGCGCCAGTCACCCCGACGGGACTCCCGACAATGAGCAGTTCTTC. This codes for CASHPDGTPDNEQFF.

This clonotype was picked up many times. The chain is built from TRBV10-3 and TRBJ1-5; TRBD1 agrees at 8 bases. V dropped 2 bases and J dropped 7; count of bases not matched to a gene: 7. Germline CDR1 reads ENHRY; CDR2 reads SYGVKD. The CDR3 runs 15 residues. The CDR3 bases are TGTGCCATCAGTGAGAGTAGGACAGGGTCCCAGCCCCAGCATTTT. It codes for CAISESRTGSQPQHF.

This clonotype has ten or more counts. This rearrangement joins TRBV5-1 to TRBJ2-2; D gene ambiguous. The germline V and J ends were trimmed by 1 base and 7 bases, with 5 bases remaining between them. The germline V gene encodes CDR1 SGHRS and CDR2 YFSETQ. This CDR3 comprises 12 residues. DNA of the CDR3: TGCGCCAGCAGCTTGTCGGTCGGGGAGCTGTTTTTT. Translation gives CASSLSVGELFF.

This clonotype was detected ten times or more. The V call is TRBV5-4, the J call TRBJ1-5, with a possible D match to TRBD1 (5 bases). The CDR3 runs to 16 residues. Germline-derived CDR1 and CDR2 are SGHNT and YYREEE (reference sequence). V was shortened by 0 bases and J by 7 bases, with 17 bases between the two germline ends. CDR3 bases: TGTGCCAGCAGCTTGGAGATGACAGAAATAAGGCAGCCCCAGCATTTT. Residues: CASSLEMTEIRQPQHF.

This clonotype was seen ten or more times. The chain links TRBV7-9 to TRBJ2-7; 11 bases map to TRBD2. V lost 8 bases to trimming and J lost 3 bases; unmatched junction nucleotides: 3. Germline CDR1 and CDR2: SEHNR and FQNEAQ (reference sequence). The CDR3 has 13 residues. CDR3 residues: CASGLAGYYEQYF. The CDR3 DNA is TGTGCCAGCGGACTAGCGGGCTACTACGAGCAGTACTTC.

Concerning this clonotype itself: The junction shows a germline mismatch at one end, possibly a read error. The gene calls are TRBV10-3 and TRBJ2-4; TRBD1 matches 9 bases. CDR3 length equals 12 residues. In germline, CDR1 is ENHRY, CDR2 SYGVKD. The chain's CDR3 is CAISEPWDRVHF. For the CDR3, the DNA is TGTGCCATCAGTGAACCCTGGGACAGGGTCCACTTC.

Only a few counts were recorded for this clonotype. V gene TRBV25-1 combines with J gene TRBJ1-1; no reliable D call. The CDR3 extends over 14 amino acids. V was trimmed by 2 bases and J by 5 bases, leaving 12 bases between them. Per germline, CDR1 MGHDK and CDR2 SYGVNS. CDR3 residues: CASSEERRWTEAFF. The CDR3 DNA reads as TGTGCCAGCAGTGAAGAGAGGAGGTGGACTGAAGCTTTCTTT.

In its sample, this clonotype was seen many times. V usage is TRBV12-3 or TRBV12-4 and J usage is TRBJ1-1; D gene uncertain. The CDR3 is 14 residues long. V lost 3 bases, J lost 4 bases, and 12 bases lay in between. Here the CDR3 DNA reads TGTGCCAGCAGTTTCAGCCAGGTGGGCACTGAAGCTTTCTTT. Its protein is CASSFSQVGTEAFF.

This clonotype occurred a few times. The V gene is TRBV11-1, the J gene TRBJ2-3, with TRBD2 matching 9 bases. Trimming removed 5 bases from V and 2 bases from J; junction bases left unmatched: 14. The CDR3 runs 18 residues. The germline CDR1 and CDR2 sequences are SGHAT and FQDESV (reference sequence). CDR3 residues: CASSPPMTSGPDTDTQYF. CDR3 coding DNA: TGTGCCAGCAGCCCCCCTATGACTAGCGGACCCGACACAGATACGCAGTATTTT.

J is TRBJ2-7 and V is TRBV5-6; 8 bases fit TRBD1. The V segment lost 3 bases and the J segment 2 bases; nucleotides outside the gene matches: 4. The CDR3 has 14 amino acids. CDR1 and CDR2 (germline): SGHDT, YYEEEE. The CDR3 region is CASSYQGAPYEQYF. For the CDR3, the DNA is TGTGCCAGCAGCTACCAGGGGGCCCCCTACGAGCAGTACTTC.

The J gene is TRBJ1-2, the V gene TRBV5-1, with D unclear. Germline assignment: CDR1 SGHRS and CDR2 YFSETQ. V lost 0 bases and J 4 bases, leaving 13 bases between the germline ends. The CDR3 has 15 amino acids. CDR3 bases: TGCGCCAGCAGCTTGGCAGGCGGACTTCCCTATGGCTACACCTTC. As protein: CASSLAGGLPYGYTF. Full variable domain (missing parts from reference TRBV5-1 and TRBJ1-2): KAGVTQTPRYLIKTRGQQVTLSCSPISGHRSVSWYQQTPGQGLQFLFEYFSETQRNKGNFPGRFSGRQFSNSRSEMNVSTLELGDSALYLCASSLAGGLPYGYTFGSGTRLTVV.